This T cell receptor (beta chain) was captured by sequencing in a study of blood T cell repertoires in COVID-19. Study context: Italy, Spain and the United States were the sources of the convalescent and acute COVID-19 samples. Nucleic acid was either cDNA or gDNA, and it came from T cells, B-cell-depleted T cells, or PBMCs.

Source study methods: Estimation of nucleated cell counts was performed using reference gene primer amplification. The table came from immunoSEQ multiplex PCR; TCRdb's copy has only in-frame clones and leaves some out. V, J and clone size derive from that table, while D and trimming were established from the DNA sequence. Among approximately 250,000 clones listed, roughly 83% were seen once. The germline CDR1 and CDR2 sequences are SGHRS and YFSETQ. The V segment lost 0 bases and the J segment 8 bases; nucleotides outside the gene matches: 6. The CDR3 covers 15 residues. This chain connects TRBV5-1 to TRBJ1-4, with 8 bases lining up with TRBD1. This receptor was obtained from a woman between 50 and 59 years old with acute or convalescent COVID-19. Sequenced: peripheral blood. CDR3 in amino acids: CASSLGSGGWEKLFF. The CDR3 coding sequence is TGCGCCAGCAGCTTGGGGTCAGGGGGCTGGGAAAAACTGTTTTTT.